Listed here are 5 T cell receptor beta chains from one sample, sequenced in a study of T cell repertoires in cytomegalovirus infection. TCRdb re-derived calls from the reads in MiXCR, one entry per CDR3 protein. This table holds nearly 450,000 distinct CDR3 sequences, 25% to 40% found once. Source material: PBMCs. These receptors were collected from a human donor in good health (CMV status not recorded). Some clones in this sample may be carry-over from other donors' samples.

The chain is built from TRBV5-6 and TRBJ1-2; D is uncertain. Per the germline V gene, CDR1 is SGHDT and CDR2 is YYEEEE. CDR3 length: 14 residues. The germline V and J ends were trimmed by 0 bases and 1 base, with 7 bases remaining between them. CDR3 DNA: TGTGCCAGCAGCTTGGAAGCGATTAACTATGGCTACACCTTC. This gives the protein CASSLEAINYGYTF.

V usage is TRBV27 and J usage is TRBJ1-1; the D gene is possibly TRBD1 (6 bases). Germline values: CDR1 MNHEY, CDR2 SMNVEV (reference sequence). The germline V and J ends were trimmed by 6 bases and 7 bases, with 18 bases remaining between them. This CDR3 contains 14 residues. The CDR3 bases are TGTGCCAGCAGGGGGGGGGGGCGTGTTGGTGAAGCTTTCTTT. This encodes CASRGGGRVGEAFF.

This clonotype has only a few counts. This chain links TRBV4-1 with TRBJ2-1; TRBD2 is a possible D gene (6 bases). Per the germline V gene, CDR1 is MGHRA and CDR2 is YSYEKL. Trimming removed 1 base at V and 6 bases at J, with 10 bases between. This CDR3 spans 14 amino acids. The CDR3 DNA reads TGCGCCAGCAGCCAAGTTGGCGGGGCCAATGAGCAGTTCTTC. This encodes CASSQVGGANEQFF.

A note on this clonotype: The final CDR3 position lacks the conserved phenylalanine or tryptophan, pointing to a likely read error. The chain joins TRBV7-8 to TRBJ2-2; 9 nucleotides line up with TRBD2. CDR1 and CDR2 (germline): SGHVS, FQNEAQ. This CDR3 contains 17 residues. J gave up 6 bases and V 1 base, and 9 bases lay outside the gene matches. The CDR3 region is CASSLVRWRGGPGELFL. The CDR3 region has the DNA TGTGCCAGCAGCTTAGTACGTTGGCGGGGGGGCCCCGGGGAGCTGTTTTTG.

The chain joins TRBV6-4 to TRBJ1-2; no clear D gene. The CDR3 is 13 amino acids. Trimming cost V 10 bases and J 8 bases, with 20 bases left between them. From germline, CDR1 is MRHNA and CDR2 SNTAGT. In nucleotides, the CDR3 is TGTGCCAAGTCCCGGGATTTTTCGAGAGGCTACACCTTC. Translated, it gives CAKSRDFSRGYTF.